The present T cell receptor (beta chain) was sequenced within a study of blood T cell repertoires in COVID-19. Authors' data handling: For nucleated cells, counts were estimated from reference gene primer amplification. Sequencing used immunoSEQ multiplex PCR; TCRdb keeps in-frame clones, though not all of them. V and J calls and clone size follow that table, whereas D and trimming were derived from the DNA. The table records under 150,000 clones, about 91% of them present only once. V was trimmed by 1 base and J by 2 bases, leaving 6 bases between them. Germline loops: CDR1 SGHDT, CDR2 YYEEEE. The CDR3 has 13 residues.

This clonotype was obtained from a human donor in a cohort sampled during active COVID-19. V gene TRBV5-6 combines with J gene TRBJ1-1; no clear D. The sample was peripheral blood. The CDR3: CASSLSENTEAFF. The CDR3 region has the DNA TGTGCCAGCAGCTTGTCAGAAAACACTGAAGCTTTCTTT. The full variable domain, in which reference TRBV5-6 and TRBJ1-1 provide the parts outside the CDR3, is DAGVTQSPTHLIKTRGQQVTLRCSPKSGHDTVSWYQQALGQGPQFIFQYYEEEERQRGNFPDRFSGHQFPNYSSELNVNALLLGDSALYLCASSLSENTEAFFGQGTRLTVV.